The 9 T cell receptor beta chains below come from one sample, sequenced in a study of spatial heterogeneity in lung cancer. Time point denoted: sample taken at primary tumor resection. Study-level findings and limits: The study found that expanded intratumoral alpha and beta TCR counts tracked tumor mutation counts.

Using its own MiXCR run on the 5' RACE reads, TCRdb lists one record per CDR3 protein. Among roughly 3,900 distinct CDR3 sequences listed, 35% to 45% were seen once. No antigens are known for them. Sequencing was performed on lung tumor tissue, taken at surgery. The receptor set was obtained from a male donor with early-stage non-small cell lung cancer.

This clonotype was observed a handful of times. This chain links TRBV11-2 with TRBJ2-3, with 10 bases matching TRBD2. Trimming cost V 5 bases and J 4 bases; bases outside gene matches: 9. The CDR3 has 16 amino acids. CDR1 and CDR2 (germline): SGHAT, FQNNGV. The CDR3 DNA follows: TGTGCCAGCAGCGACCCTAGCGGGAGTATCCCAGATACGCAGTATTTT. Protein sequence: CASSDPSGSIPDTQYF.

This clonotype has just one count. The gene calls are TRBV7-2 and TRBJ2-1; 10 positions match TRBD1. V was clipped by 6 bases and J by 7 bases; unmatched bases: 9. Germline assignment: CDR1 SGHTA and CDR2 FQGNSA. The length of the CDR3 is 15 residues. The CDR3 spells CASSRQGALVNEQFF. The CDR3 DNA reads as TGTGCCAGCAGTCGACAGGGGGCCCTAGTAAATGAGCAGTTCTTC.

The chain has TRBV7-9 and TRBJ2-7, with D perhaps matching TRBD1 or TRBD2 (5 bases each). The germline CDR1 and CDR2 sequences are SEHNR and FQNEAQ (reference sequence). Between the trimmed V and J ends, which lost 5 bases and 4 bases, there was a span of 9 bases. The CDR3 spans 12 residues. The CDR3 DNA reads as TGTGCCAGCAGCCGGGACCATTACGAGCAGTACTTC. It is translated as CASSRDHYEQYF.

This clonotype was seen only a few times. The chain links TRBV30 to TRBJ2-1; possible D gene TRBD1, 6 bases. Trimming removed 2 bases from V and 12 bases from J, with 20 bases in between. Germline V gene sequence: CDR1 GTSNPN, CDR2 SVGIG (reference sequence). This CDR3 is built from 14 residues. The chain's CDR3 is CAWSMGTARGGQFF. CDR3 in DNA: TGTGCCTGGAGTATGGGCACCGCCCGAGGGGGGCAGTTCTTC.

V gene TRBV7-9 combines with J gene TRBJ2-3; no firm D call. In germline, CDR1 is SEHNR, CDR2 FQNEAQ (reference sequence). This CDR3 is built from 13 residues. V was pared by 3 bases and J by 2 bases, with 6 bases between. CDR3 DNA sequence: TGTGCCAGCAGCTTGGCCGCCACAGATACGCAGTATTTT. Its translation is CASSLAATDTQYF.

By share of the sample, this clonotype is medium-sized. The V call is TRBV20-1, the J call TRBJ2-5, with TRBD2 matching over 7 bases. The CDR3 totals 17 residues. The V gene's germline CDR1 is DFQATT and CDR2 SNEGSKA (reference sequence). J gave up 0 bases and V 2 bases, and 12 bases lay outside the gene matches. The CDR3 sequence: CSARTPLVLANQETQYF. CDR3 bases: TGCAGTGCTAGAACCCCCCTCGTACTAGCGAACCAAGAGACCCAGTACTTC.

This clonotype was detected only a few times. The CDR3 reads CASSRGQGNTGELFF. CDR3 sequence (DNA): TGTGCCAGCAGCCGTGGACAGGGGAACACCGGGGAGCTGTTTTTT. The chain combines TRBV7-7 with TRBJ2-2; 8 bases map to TRBD1. CDR3 size: 15 residues. The ends lost 5 bases at V and 1 base at J; junction bases unmatched: 3. In germline, CDR1 is SSHAT, CDR2 FNYEAQ (reference sequence).

In this sample, this clonotype is medium-sized (0.01 to 0.1%). The chain carries TRBV29-1 and TRBJ2-5; D is tentatively TRBD1 or TRBD2 (5 bases each). Germline V lookup: CDR1 SQVTM, CDR2 ANQGSEA. The CDR3 has 12 residues. Trimming stripped 7 bases from V and 1 base from J, with 10 bases between. CDR3 loop: CSAGRGQETQYF. CDR3 nucleotides: TGCAGCGCGGGACGTGGCCAAGAGACCCAGTACTTC.

The chain has TRBV6-2 or TRBV6-3 and TRBJ2-5; 9 nucleotides align to TRBD2. The length of the CDR3 is 15 residues. Germline V gene sequence: CDR1 MNHEY, CDR2 SVGEGT. The J segment lost 2 bases and the V segment lost 6 bases, leaving 7 bases of the junction unmatched. The CDR3 DNA follows: TGTGCCAGCAGGACTAGCGGAGGGAGTCAAGAGACCCAGTACTTC. Residues: CASRTSGGSQETQYF.